This T cell receptor beta chain was profiled in a study of blood T cells in healthy people across ages. Findings and limits, study-wide: Long-lived and aged donors differed, with more naive CD4+ cells and higher diversity in the long-lived.

Researchers collected ten milliliters of peripheral blood from every single donor. The second PCR ran about 6 to 12 cycles with a sample-barcoded 5' primer and J-beta primers. TCRdb fed the 5' RACE reads into MiXCR, producing one record per CDR3 protein. The sample holds more than 1,400,000 distinct CDR3 sequences; 42% are singletons and the top ten take approximately 7.9%. On this clonotype itself: Its target is unknown.

The V end lost 2 bases, the J end lost 3 bases, and 17 bases lay between the germline ends. The CDR3 is made up of 16 amino acids. Germline CDR1 is SNHLY and CDR2 is FYNNEI. The rearrangement joins TRBV2 to TRBJ2-7; D possibly matches TRBD1 or TRBD2 (5 bases each). This clonotype was obtained from a young woman in good health. The specimen was blood. The CDR3 spells CASSERGREGNYEQYF. The DNA for the CDR3 is TGTGCCAGCAGTGAAAGGGGACGAGAGGGGAACTACGAGCAGTACTTC.